A single sample is the source of the 30 T cell receptor beta chains below, sequenced in a study of cytomegalovirus exposure and HLA in healthy donors. Libraries were prepared by immunoSEQ multiplex PCR; TCRdb keeps only in-frame clonotypes and omits some of them. The sample holds under 50,000 clones, about 94% seen once. The sequenced sample consisted of PBMCs. The receptors originated from a woman aged 18-29 years in good health and CMV-seropositive.

The chain carries TRBV14 and TRBJ1-1, with 7 bases aligning to TRBD1. The ends lost 9 bases at V and 1 base at J; junction bases unmatched: 5. Germline CDR1 and CDR2: SGHDN and FVKESK. The CDR3 consists of 13 residues. This CDR3 reads CASSWTGNTEAFF. In DNA form, the CDR3 reads TGTGCCAGTAGCTGGACAGGGAACACTGAAGCTTTCTTT.

The chain combines TRBV27 with TRBJ2-2; the match to TRBD2 covers 14 bases. There are 16 residues in the CDR3. CDR1 is MNHEY and CDR2 is SMNVEV in the germline V gene (reference sequence). Trimming at V came to 7 bases and at J to 2 bases, leaving 3 bases not matched to a gene. The CDR3 DNA reads TGTGCCAGCATGGGACTAGCGGGAGTAAACACCGGGGAGCTGTTTTTT. It encodes CASMGLAGVNTGELFF.

The chain employs TRBV11-3 and TRBJ1-2; TRBD1 agrees at 8 bases. This CDR3 comprises 14 residues. Germline CDR1 SGHNT, CDR2 YENEEA. V was clipped by 4 bases and J by 6 bases; unmatched bases: 7. In DNA, the CDR3 is TGTGCCAGCAGCTCTTCAAGACAGGGGAATGGCTACACCTTC. Its translation is CASSSSRQGNGYTF.

The J gene is TRBJ2-1, the V gene TRBV7-3; 14 nucleotides line up with TRBD2. Germline loops: CDR1 SGHTA, CDR2 FQGTGA. This CDR3 has 19 amino acids. The V gene end was trimmed by 1 base and the J gene end by 1 base; junction bases not matched to a gene: 6. The CDR3 reads CASSLKGTSGSYSYNEQFF. The CDR3 region has the DNA TGTGCCAGCAGCTTAAAAGGGACTAGCGGGAGTTATTCCTACAATGAGCAGTTCTTC.

The chain carries TRBV28 and TRBJ1-5; TRBD1 agrees at 7 bases. V lost 6 bases to trimming and J lost 0 bases; unmatched junction nucleotides: 11. Germline V gene data show CDR1 as MDHEN and CDR2 as SYDVKM. The CDR3 spans 17 residues. The CDR3 bases are TGTGCCAGCAGCTATATAACAGGGGCAACTAGCAATCAGCCCCAGCATTTT. It specifies CASSYITGATSNQPQHF.

The gene calls are TRBV11-2 and TRBJ2-3; D is possibly TRBD1 (7 bases). The CDR3 is 20 amino acids. The V gene's germline CDR1 is SGHAT and CDR2 FQNNGV. With 0 bases removed from V and 4 bases from J, the gap between germline ends came to 26 bases. The CDR3 spells CASSLDLSDILRGEADTQYF. The CDR3 DNA is TGTGCCAGCAGCTTAGACCTTAGCGATATACTCAGGGGGGAGGCAGATACGCAGTATTTT.

The chain employs TRBV20-1 and TRBJ2-5; possibly TRBD2 for D (6 bases). Germline loops: CDR1 DFQATT, CDR2 SNEGSKA (reference sequence). V was clipped by 3 bases and J by 4 bases, with 6 bases between them. The CDR3 is 11 residues long. Here the CDR3 reads CSAREGETQYF. CDR3 bases: TGCAGTGCTAGGGAGGGAGAGACCCAGTACTTC.

The chain couples TRBV27 to TRBJ2-7; 12 nucleotides match TRBD2. CDR1 and CDR2 from the germline V gene are MNHEY and SMNVEV (reference sequence). The CDR3 loop spans 15 amino acids. With 5 bases clipped from V and 1 base from J, the junction kept 3 bases outside the gene matches. The CDR3 loop is CASSTGTSGSYEQYF. The CDR3 DNA follows: TGTGCCAGCAGTACCGGGACTAGCGGGTCCTACGAGCAGTACTTC.

This clone appeared once. The J gene is TRBJ1-3, the V gene TRBV7-2; D not resolved. This CDR3 is 14 amino acids long. Germline lookup yields CDR1 SGHTA and CDR2 FQGNSA. Trimming cost V 1 base and J 4 bases, with 8 bases left between them. The CDR3 reads CASSLDGRGNTIYF. The CDR3 DNA is TGTGCCAGCAGCTTAGATGGCAGGGGAAACACCATATATTTT.

The CDR3 loop reads CASRGAGRPYNEQFF. The CDR3 DNA sequence: TGTGCCAGCAGGGGGGCAGGACGGCCCTACAATGAGCAGTTCTTC. The V and J genes are TRBV28 and TRBJ2-1; TRBD1 might be the D (6 bases). Trimming cost V 6 bases and J 2 bases, with 14 bases left between them. The CDR3 sequence is 15 residues long. CDR1 and CDR2 from the germline V gene are MDHEN and SYDVKM.

J is TRBJ2-7 and V is TRBV28, with 11 bases aligning to TRBD1. Germline V gene data show CDR1 as MDHEN and CDR2 as SYDVKM. Losses at the gene ends were 6 bases for V and 4 bases for J; bases not matched to a gene: 11. The CDR3 sequence is 16 residues long. In DNA, the CDR3 is TGTGCCAGCAGGACCCCTCGGACAGGGGGCGCGTACGAGCAGTACTTC. Its translation is CASRTPRTGGAYEQYF.

This chain uses TRBV27 with TRBJ2-2, with 7 bases aligning to TRBD1. V lost 6 bases, J lost 4 bases, and 8 bases stayed unmatched. Germline V gene lookup returns CDR1 MNHEY and CDR2 SMNVEV (reference sequence). This CDR3 has 15 amino acids. CDR3 DNA sequence: TGTGCCAGCAGACCCGGACAGGTTCCCACCGGGGAGCTGTTTTTT. Translation: CASRPGQVPTGELFF.

The chain uses TRBV6-5 and TRBJ2-1; a possible D gene is TRBD2 (5 bases). From germline, CDR1 is MNHEY and CDR2 SVGAGI. Trimming pared 6 bases from V and 6 bases from J, leaving 15 bases between. This CDR3 region has 14 residues. The CDR3 protein is CASSRALEGNEQFF. Here the CDR3 DNA reads TGTGCCAGCAGCCGGGCCCTTGAGGGCAATGAGCAGTTCTTC.

The count of this clone is one. This chain links TRBV6-6 with TRBJ1-5, with TRBD1 as a possible D gene (5 bases). With 6 bases removed from V and 5 bases from J, the gap between germline ends came to 14 bases. The CDR3 totals 14 residues. Germline values: CDR1 MNHNY, CDR2 SVGAGI (reference sequence). The CDR3 coding sequence is TGTGCCAGCAGCCTCAGGGATCTCGATCAGCCCCAGCATTTT. This sequence encodes CASSLRDLDQPQHF.

The chain employs TRBV27 and TRBJ2-2; TRBD2 aligns across 7 bases. The CDR3 sequence is 16 residues long. Trimming removed 3 bases from V and 1 base from J; junction bases left unmatched: 5. Germline CDR1 MNHEY, CDR2 SMNVEV (reference sequence). Here the CDR3 reads CASSFRSGENTGELFF. The CDR3 DNA follows: TGTGCCAGCAGTTTTCGAAGCGGGGAGAACACCGGGGAGCTGTTTTTT.

In the case of this clone: The identical CDR3 is also encoded by other nucleotide sequences in the sample. The chain joins TRBV30 to TRBJ2-7; D is undetermined. Germline V lookup: CDR1 GTSNPN, CDR2 SVGIG (reference sequence). This CDR3 has 12 residues. V lost 2 bases, J lost 1 base, and 6 bases lay in between. CDR3 amino acids: CAWSLSSYEQYF. The CDR3 DNA follows: TGTGCCTGGAGTCTTAGTTCCTACGAGCAGTACTTC. The full variable domain, completed using reference TRBV30 and TRBJ2-7, is SQTIHQWPATLVQPVGSPLSLECTVEGTSNPNLYWYRQAAGRGLQLLFYSVGIGQISSEVPQNLSASRPQDRQFILSSKKLLLSDSGFYLCAWSLSSYEQYFGPGTRLTVT.

V and J are TRBV6-1 and TRBJ1-5; 8 bases are a match to TRBD1. Germline CDR1 reads MNHNS; CDR2 reads SASEGT. The CDR3 sequence is 16 residues long. Trimming at V came to 2 bases and at J to 2 bases, leaving 5 bases not matched to a gene. The CDR3 bases are TGTGCCAGCAGTGAAACGGGGGGACAGGGCAATCAGCCCCAGCATTTT. Residues: CASSETGGQGNQPQHF.

This sequence joins TRBV19 and TRBJ2-5; 7 bases fit TRBD1. Germline trimming cut 8 bases from V and 5 bases from J; bases unmatched to any gene: 8. This CDR3 has 13 residues. In germline, CDR1 is LNHDA, CDR2 SQIVND (reference sequence). CDR3 region: CASSPGQVETQYF. DNA of the CDR3: TGTGCCAGTTCGCCTGGACAGGTGGAGACCCAGTACTTC.

The V call is TRBV7-2, the J call TRBJ1-5, with a weak D call TRBD1 (5 bases). V was clipped by 1 base and J by 0 bases, with 16 bases between them. Germline V gene data show CDR1 as SGHTA and CDR2 as FQGNSA. This CDR3 contains 18 residues. The CDR3 protein is CASSLELGQGFSNQPQHF. The CDR3 nucleotides read TGTGCCAGCAGCTTAGAGTTAGGGCAGGGTTTTAGCAATCAGCCCCAGCATTTT.

V is TRBV7-8 and J is TRBJ2-1; TRBD2 agrees at 11 bases. The germline CDR1 and CDR2 sequences are SGHVS and FQNEAQ. This CDR3 comprises 16 residues. The V and J ends lost 0 bases and 9 bases, in that order; junction bases with no gene match: 7. CDR3 region: CASSLASVAGGIEQFF. CDR3 in DNA: TGTGCCAGCAGCTTAGCGAGCGTAGCGGGAGGGATTGAGCAGTTCTTC.

The chain employs TRBV28 and TRBJ2-2, with TRBD1 matching over 11 bases. CDR3 length: 15 amino acids. Germline V lookup: CDR1 MDHEN, CDR2 SYDVKM. V gave up 8 bases and J gave up 5 bases; unmatched junction bases: 7. The CDR3 region has the DNA TGTGCCAGCGCTCCGGACAGGGGGCTTACCGGGGAGCTGTTTTTT. Its translation is CASAPDRGLTGELFF.

The chain links TRBV5-1 to TRBJ2-4; 7 bases are a match to TRBD2. V trimming: 0 bases; J trimming: 3 bases; junction bases outside the gene matches: 3. Germline loops: CDR1 SGHRS, CDR2 YFSETQ. The CDR3 spans 15 residues. Here the CDR3 DNA reads TGCGCCAGCAGCTTGGTCCTAGCGGACAAAAACATTCAGTACTTC. Amino acid sequence: CASSLVLADKNIQYF.

The V and J genes are TRBV29-1 and TRBJ2-2; 11 bases line up with TRBD1. The V segment lost 3 bases and the J segment 4 bases; nucleotides outside the gene matches: 7. CDR1 and CDR2 (germline): SQVTM, ANQGSEA. The CDR3 spans 16 residues. CDR3 amino acids: CSVEVAGQGVTGELFF. The CDR3 nucleotides read TGCAGCGTTGAGGTCGCGGGACAGGGGGTCACCGGGGAGCTGTTTTTT.

This chain joins TRBV19 and TRBJ2-2; weak D call: TRBD2 (6 bases). This CDR3 contains 15 residues. The germline V gene encodes CDR1 LNHDA and CDR2 SQIVND (reference sequence). V dropped 6 bases and J dropped 5 bases, with 16 bases sitting between them. CDR3 loop: CASSRDSWGTGELFF. The CDR3 region has the DNA TGTGCCAGTAGCAGGGACTCCTGGGGAACCGGGGAGCTGTTTTTT. The full variable domain, in which reference TRBV19 and TRBJ2-2 provide the parts outside the CDR3, is DGGITQSPKYLFRKEGQNVTLSCEQNLNHDAMYWYRQDPGQGLRLIYYSQIVNDFQKGDIAEGYSVSREKKESFPLTVTSAQKNPTAFYLCASSRDSWGTGELFFGEGSRLTVL.

The chain has TRBV7-9 and TRBJ2-7; TRBD2 matches 9 bases. The CDR3 runs 14 residues. Per germline, CDR1 SEHNR and CDR2 FQNEAQ (reference sequence). J lost 4 bases, V lost 5 bases, and 6 bases had no gene match. The CDR3: CASSRSGSGYEQYF. CDR3 nucleotides: TGTGCCAGCAGCCGTAGCGGGAGTGGGTACGAGCAGTACTTC.

The chain joins TRBV4-2 to TRBJ2-1; TRBD2 aligns across 8 bases. The CDR3 extends over 16 amino acids. The germline CDR1 and CDR2 sequences are LGHNA and YNFKEQ. V gave up 0 bases and J gave up 3 bases; unmatched junction bases: 4. The CDR3 nucleotides are TGTGCCAGCAGCCAAGAAGAAACTAGCGGCTACAATGAGCAGTTCTTC. Its translation is CASSQEETSGYNEQFF.

CDR3 protein: CASSPVGQPYEQYF. The CDR3 nucleotides are TGTGCCAGCTCACCAGTGGGACAGCCCTACGAGCAGTACTTC. The chain uses TRBV18 and TRBJ2-7; 7 bases agree with TRBD1. Germline-derived CDR1 and CDR2 are KGHSH and LQKENI. The trim removed 2 bases at V and 2 bases at J, leaving 3 bases unmatched. The CDR3 is 14 residues long.

The V and J genes are TRBV19 and TRBJ2-1, with 7 bases aligning to TRBD1. Germline V gene data show CDR1 as LNHDA and CDR2 as SQIVND (reference sequence). V lost 10 bases and J lost 2; bases outside the gene matches: 11. CDR3 length equals 15 residues. The CDR3 DNA reads TGTGCCACCACAAGGACAGGCGGTACCTACAATGAGCAGTTCTTC. This codes for CATTRTGGTYNEQFF.

This clone is a singleton in its sample. The rearrangement joins TRBV7-2 to TRBJ2-3; D call uncertain. Trimming shortened V by 0 bases and J by 6 bases, and 16 bases separated the two germline ends. The CDR3 covers 16 residues. From germline, CDR1 is SGHTA and CDR2 FQGNSA. The CDR3 is CASSLAGSNPRDTQYF. The CDR3 region has the DNA TGTGCCAGCAGCTTAGCGGGTTCAAACCCGAGGGATACGCAGTATTTT. The whole variable domain, remainder taken from reference TRBV7-2 and TRBJ2-3, is GAGVSQSPSNKVTEKGKDVELRCDPISGHTALYWYRQSLGQGLEFLIYFQGNSAPDKSGLPSDRFSAERTGGSVSTLTIQRTQQEDSAVYLCASSLAGSNPRDTQYFGPGTRLTVL.

The chain joins TRBV19 to TRBJ2-7; weak D call: TRBD2 (6 bases). Deletions cut 1 base from V and 1 base from J, with 11 bases between. Looked up from germline, CDR1 is LNHDA and CDR2 is SQIVND (reference sequence). This CDR3 has 15 residues. CDR3 sequence (DNA): TGTGCCAGTAGTATAGTAGCGGCCCCTTCCTACGAGCAGTACTTC. This gives the protein CASSIVAAPSYEQYF.